This paragraph reports one T cell receptor beta chain. This clonotype was found a few times. No cognate antigen has been identified for it. No much larger clonotype is one base removed from it; base qualities were not supplied. These data are taken from a study of response to subunit inactivated influenza vaccine (dated by TCRdb to 2017 to 2018). At the level of the whole study: Deep quantitative profiling of the T cell receptor repertoire was used in the study to follow responses to a trivalent subunit inactivated influenza vaccine. Points the paper makes about the study in general: It was suggested by the authors that each seasonal influenza vaccination may recruit only a limited number of new T cells.

According to the study, the label for this sample's time point signals: 45 days after influenza vaccine administration. Via the germline V gene (reference sequence), CDR1 is DFQATT and CDR2 SNEGSKA. The CDR3 numbers 16 residues from cysteine through phenylalanine. Only the CDR3 part of the read is kept: 48 bases, read in frame from the first base. V gives up 1 base and J gives up 3 bases, and the segment between their germline ends measures 16 bases. Library construction relied on RT-PCR. The run used an Illumina HiSeq 2500. In TCRdb, the public reads were trimmed at Q25 with fastp and aligned with MiXCR, with productive beta chains retained. Each CDR3 protein gets just one entry, which takes the most common genes and DNA from the rows behind it. For this sample there are around 500,000 distinct CDR3 sequences; 11% appear just once. The ten largest clones add up to approximately 12% of the sample.

This TCR came from a man aged 50 to 59 who received an inactivated influenza vaccine. Donor details come from another sample of the same person, matched by shared clones. The sample consisted of PBMCs from blood, taken more than 35 days after vaccination. The chain was built from TRBV20-1 and TRBJ2-1; the D gene lacks a confident call. The nucleotides read TGCAGTGCTAGAGTACAGAGCCGTATGAACTACAATGAGCAGTTCTTC. It codes for CSARVQSRMNYNEQFF.